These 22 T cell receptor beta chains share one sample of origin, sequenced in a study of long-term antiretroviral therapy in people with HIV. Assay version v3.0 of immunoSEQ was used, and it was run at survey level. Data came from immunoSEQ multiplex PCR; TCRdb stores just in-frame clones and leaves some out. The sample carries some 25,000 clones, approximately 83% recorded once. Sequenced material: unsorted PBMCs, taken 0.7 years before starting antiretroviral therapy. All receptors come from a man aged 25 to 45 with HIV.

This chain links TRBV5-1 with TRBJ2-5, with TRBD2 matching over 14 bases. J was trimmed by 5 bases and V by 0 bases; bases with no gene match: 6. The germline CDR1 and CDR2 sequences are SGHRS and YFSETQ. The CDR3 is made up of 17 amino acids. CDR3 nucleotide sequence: TGCGCCAGCAGCTTGGAAGGGACTAGCGGGGGTTTTGAGACCCAGTACTTC. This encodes CASSLEGTSGGFETQYF.

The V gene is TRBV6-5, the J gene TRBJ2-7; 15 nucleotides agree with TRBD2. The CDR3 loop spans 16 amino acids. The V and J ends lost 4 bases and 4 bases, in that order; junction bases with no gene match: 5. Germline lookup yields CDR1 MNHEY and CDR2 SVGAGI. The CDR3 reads CASSSGLAGGIYEQYF. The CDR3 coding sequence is TGTGCCAGCAGTTCTGGACTAGCGGGAGGGATTTACGAGCAGTACTTC.

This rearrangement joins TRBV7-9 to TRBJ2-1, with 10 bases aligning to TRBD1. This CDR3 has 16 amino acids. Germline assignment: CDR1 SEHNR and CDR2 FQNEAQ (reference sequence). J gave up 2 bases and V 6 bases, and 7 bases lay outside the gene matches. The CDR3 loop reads CASSIDRGRTYNEQFF. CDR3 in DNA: TGTGCCAGCAGTATTGACAGGGGGCGCACCTACAATGAGCAGTTCTTC.

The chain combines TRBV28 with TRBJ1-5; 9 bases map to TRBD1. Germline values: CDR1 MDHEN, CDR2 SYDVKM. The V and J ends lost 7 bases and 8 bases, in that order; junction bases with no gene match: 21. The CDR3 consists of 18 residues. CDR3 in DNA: TGTGCCAGCACCGACGGGAGGGACAGGGCGTATTCCCGGGAGCCCCAGCATTTT. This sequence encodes CASTDGRDRAYSREPQHF.

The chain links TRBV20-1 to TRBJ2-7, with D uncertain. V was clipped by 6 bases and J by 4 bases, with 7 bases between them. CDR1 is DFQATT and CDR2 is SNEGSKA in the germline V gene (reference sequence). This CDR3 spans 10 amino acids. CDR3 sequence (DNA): TGCAGTGCCACCTATTACGAGCAGTACTTC. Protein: CSATYYEQYF.

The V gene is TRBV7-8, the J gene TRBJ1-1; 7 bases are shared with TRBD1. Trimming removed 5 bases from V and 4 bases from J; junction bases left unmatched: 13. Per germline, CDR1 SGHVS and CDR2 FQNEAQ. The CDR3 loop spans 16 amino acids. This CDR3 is CASSPRQGLTSTEAFF. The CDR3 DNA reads TGTGCCAGCAGCCCTAGACAGGGACTTACGAGCACTGAAGCTTTCTTT.

The CDR3 sequence is CASSSDSLSYEQYF. CDR3 DNA sequence: TGTGCCAGCAGCTCGGACAGTCTCTCCTACGAGCAGTACTTC. The genes are TRBV5-4 and TRBJ2-7; D possibly corresponds to TRBD1 (6 bases). Germline V gives CDR1 SGHNT, CDR2 YYREEE (reference sequence). CDR3 length: 14 amino acids. The V gene lost 3 bases and the J gene lost 0 bases, with 10 bases spanning the gap.

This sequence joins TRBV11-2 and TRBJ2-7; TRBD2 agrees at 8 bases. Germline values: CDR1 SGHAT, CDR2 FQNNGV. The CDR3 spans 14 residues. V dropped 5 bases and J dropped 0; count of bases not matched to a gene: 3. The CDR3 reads CASSPGTSSYEQYF. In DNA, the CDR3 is TGTGCCAGCAGCCCCGGGACTAGCTCCTACGAGCAGTACTTC. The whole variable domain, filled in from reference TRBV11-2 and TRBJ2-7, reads EAGVAQSPRYKIIEKRQSVAFWCNPISGHATLYWYQQILGQGPKLLIQFQNNGVVDDSQLPKDRFSAERLKGVDSTLKIQPAKLEDSAVYLCASSPGTSSYEQYFGPGTRLTVT.

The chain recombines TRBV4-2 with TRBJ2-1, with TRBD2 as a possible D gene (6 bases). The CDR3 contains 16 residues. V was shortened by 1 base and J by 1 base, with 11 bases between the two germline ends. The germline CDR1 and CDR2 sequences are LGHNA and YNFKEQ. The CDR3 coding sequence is TGTGCCAGCAGCCAAGGCCCCGCGGGGTCCTACAATGAGCAGTTCTTC. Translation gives CASSQGPAGSYNEQFF.

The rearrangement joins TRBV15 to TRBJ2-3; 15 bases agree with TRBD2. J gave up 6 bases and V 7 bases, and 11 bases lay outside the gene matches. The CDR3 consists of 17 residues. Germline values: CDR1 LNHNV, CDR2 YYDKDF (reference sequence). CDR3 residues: CATNPRTSGRAADTQYF. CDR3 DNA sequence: TGTGCCACCAACCCACGGACTAGCGGGAGGGCCGCGGATACGCAGTATTTT.

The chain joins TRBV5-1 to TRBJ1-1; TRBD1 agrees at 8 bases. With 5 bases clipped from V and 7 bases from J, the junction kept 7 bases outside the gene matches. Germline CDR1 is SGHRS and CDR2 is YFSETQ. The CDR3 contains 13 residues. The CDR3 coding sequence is TGCGCCAGCAGTCCCAGCAGGGGGCTTGAAGCTTTCTTT. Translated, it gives CASSPSRGLEAFF.

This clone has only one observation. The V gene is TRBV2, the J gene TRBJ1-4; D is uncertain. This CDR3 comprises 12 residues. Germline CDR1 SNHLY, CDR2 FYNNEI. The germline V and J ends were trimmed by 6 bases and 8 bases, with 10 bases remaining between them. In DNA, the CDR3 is TGTGCCAGCAGCCTGCGGGAGGAAAAACTGTTTTTT. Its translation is CASSLREEKLFF.

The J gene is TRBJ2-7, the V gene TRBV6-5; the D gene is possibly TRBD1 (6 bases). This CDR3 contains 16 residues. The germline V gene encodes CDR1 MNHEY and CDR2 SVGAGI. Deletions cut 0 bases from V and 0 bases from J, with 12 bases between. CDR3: CASSYSAGAGSYEQYF. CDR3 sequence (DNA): TGTGCCAGCAGTTACTCAGCAGGGGCAGGCTCCTACGAGCAGTACTTC.

The CDR3 DNA sequence: TGTGCCAGCAGTCACAGGGGGCGCGAGCAGTTCTTC. Translated: CASSHRGREQFF. This rearrangement joins TRBV2 to TRBJ2-1, with 9 bases that match TRBD1. The V segment lost 5 bases and the J segment 10 bases; nucleotides outside the gene matches: 3. Germline V lookup: CDR1 SNHLY, CDR2 FYNNEI. The CDR3 is 12 amino acids.

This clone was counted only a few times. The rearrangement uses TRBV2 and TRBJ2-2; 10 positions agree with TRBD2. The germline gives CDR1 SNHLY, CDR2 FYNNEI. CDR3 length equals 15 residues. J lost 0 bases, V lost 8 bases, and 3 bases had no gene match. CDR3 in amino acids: CASSLAGPNTGELFF. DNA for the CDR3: TGTGCCAGCTCACTAGCGGGGCCGAACACCGGGGAGCTGTTTTTT.

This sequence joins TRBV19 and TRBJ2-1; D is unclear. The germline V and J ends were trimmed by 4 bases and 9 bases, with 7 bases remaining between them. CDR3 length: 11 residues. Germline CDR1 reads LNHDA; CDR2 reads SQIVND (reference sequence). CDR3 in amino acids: CASSSYVEQFF. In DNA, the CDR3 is TGTGCCAGTAGTAGCTATGTTGAGCAGTTCTTC.

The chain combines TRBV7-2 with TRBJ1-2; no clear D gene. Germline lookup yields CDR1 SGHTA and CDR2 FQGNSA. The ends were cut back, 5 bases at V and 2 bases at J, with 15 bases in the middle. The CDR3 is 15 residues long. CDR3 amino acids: CASSRKVSRNYGYTF. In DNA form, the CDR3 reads TGTGCCAGCAGCCGCAAAGTGAGCCGGAACTATGGCTACACCTTC.

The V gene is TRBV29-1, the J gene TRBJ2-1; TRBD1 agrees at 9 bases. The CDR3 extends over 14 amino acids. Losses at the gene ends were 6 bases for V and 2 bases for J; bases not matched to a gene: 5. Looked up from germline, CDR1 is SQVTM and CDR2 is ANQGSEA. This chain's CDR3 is CSVGTGSTYNEQFF. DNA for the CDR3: TGCAGCGTGGGGACAGGGAGTACCTACAATGAGCAGTTCTTC.

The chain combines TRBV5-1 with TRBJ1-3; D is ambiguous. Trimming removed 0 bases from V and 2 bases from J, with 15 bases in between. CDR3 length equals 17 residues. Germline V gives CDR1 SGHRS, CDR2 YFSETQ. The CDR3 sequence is CASSLVGKPWTGNTIYF. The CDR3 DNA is TGCGCCAGCAGCTTGGTAGGGAAACCTTGGACTGGAAACACCATATATTTT.

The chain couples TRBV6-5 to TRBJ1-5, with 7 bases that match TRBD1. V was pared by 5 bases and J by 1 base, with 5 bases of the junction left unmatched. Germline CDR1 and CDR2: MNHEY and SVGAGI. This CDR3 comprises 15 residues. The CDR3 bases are TGTGCCAGCAGTCACAGGGGAGGGAGCAATCAGCCCCAGCATTTT. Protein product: CASSHRGGSNQPQHF.

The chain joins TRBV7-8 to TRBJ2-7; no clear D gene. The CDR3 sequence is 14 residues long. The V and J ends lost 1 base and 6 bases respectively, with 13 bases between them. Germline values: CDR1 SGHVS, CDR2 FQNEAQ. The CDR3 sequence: CASSLGQGLGEQYF. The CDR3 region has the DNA TGTGCCAGCAGCTTAGGCCAAGGGTTGGGCGAGCAGTACTTC. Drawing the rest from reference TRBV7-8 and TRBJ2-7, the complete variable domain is GAGVSQSPRYKVAKRGQDVALRCDPISGHVSLFWYQQALGQGPEFLTYFQNEAQLDKSGLPSDRFFAERPEGSVSTLKIQRTQQEDSAVYLCASSLGQGLGEQYFGPGTRLTVT.

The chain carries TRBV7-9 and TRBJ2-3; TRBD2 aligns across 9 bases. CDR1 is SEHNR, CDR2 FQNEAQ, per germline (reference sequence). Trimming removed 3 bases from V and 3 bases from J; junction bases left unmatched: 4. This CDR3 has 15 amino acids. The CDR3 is CASSFPSGDTDTQYF. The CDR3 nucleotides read TGTGCCAGCAGCTTCCCTAGCGGGGATACAGATACGCAGTATTTT.